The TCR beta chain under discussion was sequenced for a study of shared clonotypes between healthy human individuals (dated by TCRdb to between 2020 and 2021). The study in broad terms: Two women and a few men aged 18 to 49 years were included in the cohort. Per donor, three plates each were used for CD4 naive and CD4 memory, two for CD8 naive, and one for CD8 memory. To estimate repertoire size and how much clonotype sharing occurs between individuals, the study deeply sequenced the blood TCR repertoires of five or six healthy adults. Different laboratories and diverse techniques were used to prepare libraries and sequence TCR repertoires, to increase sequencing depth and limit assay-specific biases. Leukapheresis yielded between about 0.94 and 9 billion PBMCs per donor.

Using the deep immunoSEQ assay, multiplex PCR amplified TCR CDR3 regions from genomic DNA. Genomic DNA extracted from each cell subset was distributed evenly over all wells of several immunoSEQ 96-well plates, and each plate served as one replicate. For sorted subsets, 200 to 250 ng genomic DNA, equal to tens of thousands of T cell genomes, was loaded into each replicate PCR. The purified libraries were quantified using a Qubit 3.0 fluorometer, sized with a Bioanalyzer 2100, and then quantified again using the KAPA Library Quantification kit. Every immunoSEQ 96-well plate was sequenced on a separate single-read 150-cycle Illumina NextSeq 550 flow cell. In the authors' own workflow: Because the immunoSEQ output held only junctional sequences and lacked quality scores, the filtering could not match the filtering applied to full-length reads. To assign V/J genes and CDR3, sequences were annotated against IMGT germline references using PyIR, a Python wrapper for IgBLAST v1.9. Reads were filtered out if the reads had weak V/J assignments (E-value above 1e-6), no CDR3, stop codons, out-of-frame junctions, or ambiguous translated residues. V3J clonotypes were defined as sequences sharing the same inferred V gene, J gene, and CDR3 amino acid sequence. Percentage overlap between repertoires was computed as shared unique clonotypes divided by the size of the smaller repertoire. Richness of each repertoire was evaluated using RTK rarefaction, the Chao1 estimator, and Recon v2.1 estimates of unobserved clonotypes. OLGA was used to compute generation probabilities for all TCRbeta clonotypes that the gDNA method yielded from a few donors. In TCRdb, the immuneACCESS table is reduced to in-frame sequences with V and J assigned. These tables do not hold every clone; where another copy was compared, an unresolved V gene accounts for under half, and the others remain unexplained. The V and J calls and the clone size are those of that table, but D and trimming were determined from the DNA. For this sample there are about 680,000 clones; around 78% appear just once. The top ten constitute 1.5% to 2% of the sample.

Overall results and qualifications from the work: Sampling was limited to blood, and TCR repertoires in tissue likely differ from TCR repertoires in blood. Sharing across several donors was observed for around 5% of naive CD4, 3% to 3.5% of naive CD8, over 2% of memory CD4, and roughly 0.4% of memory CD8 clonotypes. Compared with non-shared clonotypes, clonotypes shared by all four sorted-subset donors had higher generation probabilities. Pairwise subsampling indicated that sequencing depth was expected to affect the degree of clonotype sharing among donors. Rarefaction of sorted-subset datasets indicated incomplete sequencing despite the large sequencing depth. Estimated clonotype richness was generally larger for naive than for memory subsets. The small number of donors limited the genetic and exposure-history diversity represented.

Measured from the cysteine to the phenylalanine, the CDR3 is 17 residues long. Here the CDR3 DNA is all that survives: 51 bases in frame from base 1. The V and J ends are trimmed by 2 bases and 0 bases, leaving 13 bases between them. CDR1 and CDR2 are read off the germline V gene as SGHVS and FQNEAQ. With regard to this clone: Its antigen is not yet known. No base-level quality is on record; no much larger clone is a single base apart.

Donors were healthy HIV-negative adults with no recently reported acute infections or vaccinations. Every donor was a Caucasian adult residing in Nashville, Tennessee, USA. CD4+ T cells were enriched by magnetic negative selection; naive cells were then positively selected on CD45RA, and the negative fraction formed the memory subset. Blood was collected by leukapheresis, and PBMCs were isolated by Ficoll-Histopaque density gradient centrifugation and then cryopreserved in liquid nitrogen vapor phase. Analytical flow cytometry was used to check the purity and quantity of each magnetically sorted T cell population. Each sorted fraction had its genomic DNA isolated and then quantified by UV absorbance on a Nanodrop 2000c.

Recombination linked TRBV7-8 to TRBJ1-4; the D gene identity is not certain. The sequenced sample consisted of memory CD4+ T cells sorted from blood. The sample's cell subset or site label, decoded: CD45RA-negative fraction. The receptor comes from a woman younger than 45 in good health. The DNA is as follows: TGTGCCAGCAGCTTATGGGGTCGGGTTGCAACTAATGAAAAACTGTTTTTT. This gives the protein CASSLWGRVATNEKLFF.